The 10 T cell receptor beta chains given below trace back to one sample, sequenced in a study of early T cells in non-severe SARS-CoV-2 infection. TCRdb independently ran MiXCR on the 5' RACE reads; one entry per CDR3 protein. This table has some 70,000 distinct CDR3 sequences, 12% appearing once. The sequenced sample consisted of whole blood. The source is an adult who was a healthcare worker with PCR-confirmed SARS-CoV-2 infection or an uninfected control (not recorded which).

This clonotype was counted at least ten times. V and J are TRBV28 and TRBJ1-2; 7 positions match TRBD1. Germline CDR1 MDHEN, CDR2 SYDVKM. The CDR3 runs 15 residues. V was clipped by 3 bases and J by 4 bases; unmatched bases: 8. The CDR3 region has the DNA TGTGCCAGCAGTTTCTACCTACAGGGGAGCTATGGCTACACCTTC. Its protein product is CASSFYLQGSYGYTF.

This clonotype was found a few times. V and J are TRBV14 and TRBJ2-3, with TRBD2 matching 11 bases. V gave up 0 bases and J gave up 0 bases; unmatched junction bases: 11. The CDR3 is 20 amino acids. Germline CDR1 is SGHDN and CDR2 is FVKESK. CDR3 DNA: TGTGCCAGCAGCCAAGATCGGGGACTAGCGGCACCCCCTAGCACAGATACGCAGTATTTT. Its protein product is CASSQDRGLAAPPSTDTQYF.

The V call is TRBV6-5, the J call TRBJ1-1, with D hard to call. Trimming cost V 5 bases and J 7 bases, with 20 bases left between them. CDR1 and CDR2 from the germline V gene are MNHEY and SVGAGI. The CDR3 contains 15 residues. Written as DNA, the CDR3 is TGTGCCAGCAGTCCCCGCCCGACGCTCCTAGTTGAAGCTTTCTTT. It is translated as CASSPRPTLLVEAFF.

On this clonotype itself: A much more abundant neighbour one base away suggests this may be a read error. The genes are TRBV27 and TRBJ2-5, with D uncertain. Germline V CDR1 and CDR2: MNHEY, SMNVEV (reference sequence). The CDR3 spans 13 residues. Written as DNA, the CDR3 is TGTGCCTGCAGTTACTCGTACCAAGAGACCCAGTACTTC. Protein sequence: CACSYSYQETQYF.

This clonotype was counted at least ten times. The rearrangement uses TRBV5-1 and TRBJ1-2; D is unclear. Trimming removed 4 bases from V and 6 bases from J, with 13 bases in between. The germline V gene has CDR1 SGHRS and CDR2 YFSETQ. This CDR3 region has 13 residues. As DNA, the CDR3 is TGCGCCAGCAGCCCTACGGCAGGCAATGGCTACACCTTC. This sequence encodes CASSPTAGNGYTF. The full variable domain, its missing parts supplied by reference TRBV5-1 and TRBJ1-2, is KAGVTQTPRYLIKTRGQQVTLSCSPISGHRSVSWYQQTPGQGLQFLFEYFSETQRNKGNFPGRFSGRQFSNSRSEMNVSTLELGDSALYLCASSPTAGNGYTFGSGTRLTVV.

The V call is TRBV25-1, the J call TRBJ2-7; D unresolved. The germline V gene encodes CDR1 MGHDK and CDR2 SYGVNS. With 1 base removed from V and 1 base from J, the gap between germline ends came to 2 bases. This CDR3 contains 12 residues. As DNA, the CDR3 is TGTGCCAGCAGTGAATTTTCCTACGAGCAGTACTTC. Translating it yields CASSEFSYEQYF.

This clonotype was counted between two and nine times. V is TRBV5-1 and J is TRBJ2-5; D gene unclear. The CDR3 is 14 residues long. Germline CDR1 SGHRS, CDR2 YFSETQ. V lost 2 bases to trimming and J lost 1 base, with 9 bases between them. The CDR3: CASSFIGAQETQYF. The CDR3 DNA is TGCGCCAGCAGCTTTATTGGCGCCCAAGAGACCCAGTACTTC. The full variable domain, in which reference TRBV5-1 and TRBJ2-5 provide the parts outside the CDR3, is KAGVTQTPRYLIKTRGQQVTLSCSPISGHRSVSWYQQTPGQGLQFLFEYFSETQRNKGNFPGRFSGRQFSNSRSEMNVSTLELGDSALYLCASSFIGAQETQYFGPGTRLLVL.

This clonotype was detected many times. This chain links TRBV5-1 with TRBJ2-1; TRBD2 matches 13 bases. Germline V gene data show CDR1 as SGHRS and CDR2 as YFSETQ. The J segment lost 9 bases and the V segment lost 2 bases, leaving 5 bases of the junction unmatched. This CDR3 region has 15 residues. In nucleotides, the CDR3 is TGCGCCAGCAGCTTAGGACTAGCGGGAGTAGGTGAGCAGTTCTTC. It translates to CASSLGLAGVGEQFF.

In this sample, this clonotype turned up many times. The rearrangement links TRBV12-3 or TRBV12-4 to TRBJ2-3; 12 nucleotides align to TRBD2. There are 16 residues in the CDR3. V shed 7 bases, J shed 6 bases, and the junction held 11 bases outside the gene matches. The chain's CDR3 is CASIPGTSGLMDTQYF. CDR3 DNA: TGTGCCAGCATCCCGGGGACTAGCGGGTTAATGGATACGCAGTATTTT.

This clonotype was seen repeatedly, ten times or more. The CDR3 DNA sequence: TGTGCCAGCTCACCAGACGTGAATGAGCAGTTCTTC. Its protein product is CASSPDVNEQFF. This chain uses TRBV18 with TRBJ2-1; D remains ambiguous. Trimming shortened V by 2 bases and J by 7 bases, and 6 bases separated the two germline ends. The CDR3 is 12 amino acids. Germline lookup yields CDR1 KGHSH and CDR2 LQKENI.